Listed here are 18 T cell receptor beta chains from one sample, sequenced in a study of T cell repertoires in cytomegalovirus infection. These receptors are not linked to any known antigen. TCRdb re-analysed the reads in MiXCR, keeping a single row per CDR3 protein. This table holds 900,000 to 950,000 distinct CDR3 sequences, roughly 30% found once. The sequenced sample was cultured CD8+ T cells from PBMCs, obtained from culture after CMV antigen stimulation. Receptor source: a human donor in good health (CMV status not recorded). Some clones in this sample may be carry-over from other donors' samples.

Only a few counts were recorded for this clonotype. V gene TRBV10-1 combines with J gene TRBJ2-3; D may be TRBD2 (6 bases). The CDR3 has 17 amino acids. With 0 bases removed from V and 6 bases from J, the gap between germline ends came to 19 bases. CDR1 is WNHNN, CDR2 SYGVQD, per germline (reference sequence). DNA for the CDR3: TGCGCCAGCAGTGAGTCACCCAGGGTGGGGGGTGAGGATACGCAGTATTTT. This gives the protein CASSESPRVGGEDTQYF.

The CDR3 here is CASSEMGGGTEAFF. Here the CDR3 DNA reads TGTGCCAGCAGTGAAATGGGGGGCGGCACTGAAGCTTTCTTT. This chain connects TRBV6-1 to TRBJ1-1; TRBD1 is a possible D gene (6 bases). Germline V gives CDR1 MNHNS, CDR2 SASEGT. The CDR3 has 14 amino acids. Trimming took 2 bases from V and 4 from J, leaving 11 bases between them.

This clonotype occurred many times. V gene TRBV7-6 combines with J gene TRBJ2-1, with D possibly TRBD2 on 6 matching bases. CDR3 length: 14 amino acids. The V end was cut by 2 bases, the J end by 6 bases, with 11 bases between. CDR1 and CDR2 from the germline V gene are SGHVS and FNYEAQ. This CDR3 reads CASSLLLGGNEQFF. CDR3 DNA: TGTGCCAGCAGCTTACTACTCGGGGGCAATGAGCAGTTCTTC. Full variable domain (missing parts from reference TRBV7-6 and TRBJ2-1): GAGVSQSPRYKVTKRGQDVALRCDPISGHVSLYWYRQALGQGPEFLTYFNYEAQQDKSGLPNDRFSAERPEGSISTLTIQRTEQRDSAMYRCASSLLLGGNEQFFGPGTRLTVL.

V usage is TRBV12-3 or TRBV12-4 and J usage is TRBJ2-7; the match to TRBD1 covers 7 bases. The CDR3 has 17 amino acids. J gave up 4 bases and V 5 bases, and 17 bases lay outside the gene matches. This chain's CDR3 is CASSRWVGDRGFYEQYV. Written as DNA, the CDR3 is TGTGCCAGCAGTCGGTGGGTGGGGGACAGAGGTTTTTACGAGCAGTACGTC.

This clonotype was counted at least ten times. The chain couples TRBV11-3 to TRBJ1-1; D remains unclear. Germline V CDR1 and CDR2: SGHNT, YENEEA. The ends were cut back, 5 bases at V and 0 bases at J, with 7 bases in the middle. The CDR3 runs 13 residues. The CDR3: CASSRYMNTEAFF. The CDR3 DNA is TGTGCCAGCAGCCGATATATGAACACTGAAGCTTTCTTT.

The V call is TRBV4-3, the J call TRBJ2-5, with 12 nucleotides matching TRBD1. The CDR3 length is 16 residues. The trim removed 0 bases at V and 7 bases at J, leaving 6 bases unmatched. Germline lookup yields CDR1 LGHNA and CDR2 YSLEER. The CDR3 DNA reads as TGCGCCAGCAGCCAAGATGGGACAGGGGGCACGGGGACCCAGTACTTC. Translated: CASSQDGTGGTGTQYF.

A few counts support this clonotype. CDR3 sequence: CASSYRQGGFADTQYF. In nucleotides, the CDR3 is TGTGCCAGCAGTTACCGACAGGGGGGATTTGCAGATACGCAGTATTTT. This chain joins TRBV6-2 or TRBV6-3 and TRBJ2-3; 9 bases match TRBD1. Germline V gene data show CDR1 as MNHEY and CDR2 as SVGEGT. The V gene end was trimmed by 2 bases and the J gene end by 4 bases; junction bases not matched to a gene: 7. The CDR3 totals 16 residues.

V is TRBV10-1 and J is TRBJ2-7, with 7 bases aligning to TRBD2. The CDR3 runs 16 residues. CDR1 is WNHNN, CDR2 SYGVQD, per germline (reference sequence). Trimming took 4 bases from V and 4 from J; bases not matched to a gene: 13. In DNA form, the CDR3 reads TGCGCCAGCAGTGGGCCGACTGATGGCGGGGGATACGAGCAGTACTTC. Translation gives CASSGPTDGGGYEQYF.

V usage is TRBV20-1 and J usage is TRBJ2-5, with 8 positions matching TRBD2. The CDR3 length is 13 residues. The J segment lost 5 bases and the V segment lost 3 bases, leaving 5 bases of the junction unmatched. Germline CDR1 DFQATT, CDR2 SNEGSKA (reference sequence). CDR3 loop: CSARGLGGETQYF. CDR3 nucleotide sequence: TGCAGTGCTAGGGGACTAGGCGGCGAGACCCAGTACTTC.

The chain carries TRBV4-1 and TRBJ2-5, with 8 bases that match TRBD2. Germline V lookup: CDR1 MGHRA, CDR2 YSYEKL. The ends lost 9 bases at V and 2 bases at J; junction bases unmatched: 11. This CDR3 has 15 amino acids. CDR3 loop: CASSGVAGNQETQYF. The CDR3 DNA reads TGCGCCAGTAGCGGGGTAGCGGGGAATCAAGAGACCCAGTACTTC.

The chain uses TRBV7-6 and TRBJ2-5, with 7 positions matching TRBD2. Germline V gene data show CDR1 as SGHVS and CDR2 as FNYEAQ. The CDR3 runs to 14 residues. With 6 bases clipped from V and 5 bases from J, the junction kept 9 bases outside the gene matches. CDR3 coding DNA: TGTGCCAGCAGGTCTAGCTGGGGGGGGGAGACCCAGTACTTC. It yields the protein CASRSSWGGETQYF.

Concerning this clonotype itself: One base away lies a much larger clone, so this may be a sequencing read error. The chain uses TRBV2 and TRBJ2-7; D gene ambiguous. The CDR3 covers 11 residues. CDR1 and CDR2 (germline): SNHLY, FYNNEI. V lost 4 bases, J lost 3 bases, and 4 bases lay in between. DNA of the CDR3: TGTGCCAGCAGTGGGGACTACGAGCAGTACGTC. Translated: CASSGDYEQYV.

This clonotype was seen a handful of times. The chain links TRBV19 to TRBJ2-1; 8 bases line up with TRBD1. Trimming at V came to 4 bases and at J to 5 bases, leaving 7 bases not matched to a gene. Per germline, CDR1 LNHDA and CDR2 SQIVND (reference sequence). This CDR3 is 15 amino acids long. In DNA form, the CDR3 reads TGTGCCAGTAGTACCTTCGACAGGGGCCACAATGAGCAGTTCTTC. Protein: CASSTFDRGHNEQFF.

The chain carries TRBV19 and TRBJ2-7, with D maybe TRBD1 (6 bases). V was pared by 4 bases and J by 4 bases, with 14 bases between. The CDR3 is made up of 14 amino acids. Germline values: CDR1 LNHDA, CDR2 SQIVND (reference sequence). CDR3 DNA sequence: TGTGCCAGTAGTACCGGGACATTACTTTACGAGCAGTACTTC. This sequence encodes CASSTGTLLYEQYF.

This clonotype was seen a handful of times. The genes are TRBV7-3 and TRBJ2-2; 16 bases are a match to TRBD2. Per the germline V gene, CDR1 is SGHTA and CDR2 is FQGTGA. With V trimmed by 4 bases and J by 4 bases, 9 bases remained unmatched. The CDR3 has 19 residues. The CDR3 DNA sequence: TGTGCCAGCAGCTCCCAGGGACTAGCGGGGGGGCCTTTCACCGGGGAGCTGTTTTTT. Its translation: CASSSQGLAGGPFTGELFF.

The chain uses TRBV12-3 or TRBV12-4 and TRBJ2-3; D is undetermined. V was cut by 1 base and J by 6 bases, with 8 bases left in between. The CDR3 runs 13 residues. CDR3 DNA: TGTGCCAGCAGTTTAGGCAGTTCGGATACGCAGTATTTT. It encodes CASSLGSSDTQYF.

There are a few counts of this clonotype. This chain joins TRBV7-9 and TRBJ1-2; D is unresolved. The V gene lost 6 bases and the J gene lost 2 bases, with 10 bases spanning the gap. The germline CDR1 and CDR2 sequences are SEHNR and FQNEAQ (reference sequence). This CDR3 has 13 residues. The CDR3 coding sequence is TGTGCCAGCAGACCTGACGGAAACTATGGCTACACCTTC. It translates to CASRPDGNYGYTF.

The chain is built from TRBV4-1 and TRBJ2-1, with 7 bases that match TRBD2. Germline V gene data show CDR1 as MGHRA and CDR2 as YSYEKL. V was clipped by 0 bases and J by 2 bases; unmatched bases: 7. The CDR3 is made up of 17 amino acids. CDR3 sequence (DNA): TGCGCCAGCAGCCAAGATGCGCAGAGCGGGACCTACAATGAGCAGTTCTTC. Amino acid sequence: CASSQDAQSGTYNEQFF.